Listed here are 27 T cell receptor beta chains from one sample, sequenced in a study of blood T cells in healthy people across ages. Next came a second PCR, run for roughly 6 to 11 cycles, which used a sample-barcoded 5' primer along with a J-beta primer mix. TCRdb re-analysed the 5' RACE reads in MiXCR, keeping a single row per CDR3 protein. The data contain 730,000 or so distinct CDR3 sequences, less than 45% of them seen just once; the ten biggest clones take up 30%. Sample: blood. The source of these receptors is a man at least 80 years old in good health.

V usage is TRBV6-6 and J usage is TRBJ1-2; D not certain. The CDR3 totals 10 residues. Germline loops: CDR1 MNHNY, CDR2 SVGAGI (reference sequence). The germline V and J ends were trimmed by 8 bases and 0 bases, with 1 base remaining between them. The CDR3 loop reads CASANYGYTF. Here the CDR3 DNA reads TGTGCCAGCGCTAACTATGGCTACACCTTC.

The gene calls are TRBV27 and TRBJ2-3; either TRBD1 or TRBD2 may fit D (5 bases each). The CDR3 is made up of 15 amino acids. Trimming took off 2 bases at V and 0 bases at J, with 9 bases between the two ends. Germline CDR1 reads MNHEY; CDR2 reads SMNVEV (reference sequence). The CDR3 spells CASSLGTTSTDTQYF. The DNA for the CDR3 is TGTGCCAGCAGTTTAGGGACCACTAGCACAGATACGCAGTATTTT.

Many counts were recorded for this clonotype. The chain carries TRBV15 and TRBJ2-7, with D possibly matching TRBD1 (6 bases). The CDR3 has 15 amino acids. The germline V gene has CDR1 LNHNV and CDR2 YYDKDF (reference sequence). Deletions cut 7 bases from V and 0 bases from J, with 16 bases between. The CDR3 coding sequence is TGTGCCACCAAAGCCGGGACACCGAGCTCCTACGAGCAGTACTTC. Protein: CATKAGTPSSYEQYF.

The sample holds many counts of this clonotype. The chain joins TRBV29-1 to TRBJ2-3, with 11 bases aligning to TRBD2. This CDR3 is 14 amino acids long. Per the germline V gene, CDR1 is SQVTM and CDR2 is ANQGSEA. The trim removed 8 bases at V and 2 bases at J, leaving 6 bases unmatched. The CDR3 here is CSIGTSGYTDTQYF. CDR3 in DNA: TGCAGCATCGGGACTAGCGGTTACACAGATACGCAGTATTTT.

This clonotype was seen a few times. The chain couples TRBV5-1 to TRBJ2-7; D is unresolved. The CDR3 is 14 amino acids. Germline V gives CDR1 SGHRS, CDR2 YFSETQ. The V end was cut by 2 bases, the J end by 1 base, with 10 bases between. The CDR3 DNA sequence: TGCGCCAGCAGCTTACAATCAGTGTCCTACGAGCAGTACTTC. Encoded protein: CASSLQSVSYEQYF.

The rearrangement uses TRBV5-8 and TRBJ2-4; 7 positions agree with TRBD2. Germline V CDR1 and CDR2: SGHTS, YDEGEE. V lost 2 bases to trimming and J lost 13 bases; unmatched junction nucleotides: 12. CDR3 size: 14 residues. The CDR3 DNA follows: TGTGCCAGCAGCTTACCGGGGGGTATTTGGTCCCAGTACTTC. Amino acid sequence: CASSLPGGIWSQYF.

V is TRBV2 and J is TRBJ1-1; D unclear. The length of the CDR3 is 14 residues. Germline V gene sequence: CDR1 SNHLY, CDR2 FYNNEI. V lost 4 bases and J 4 bases, leaving 13 bases between the germline ends. The CDR3 is CASSGTLFGTEAFF. Written as DNA, the CDR3 is TGTGCCAGCAGTGGGACCCTGTTCGGCACTGAAGCTTTCTTT.

About this clonotype: One junction end disagrees with the germline gene, perhaps due to a read error. The rearrangement uses TRBV7-9 and TRBJ1-1; tentatively, D is TRBD1 (6 bases). Germline CDR1 and CDR2: SEHNR and FQNEAQ (reference sequence). The CDR3 extends over 16 amino acids. The CDR3 DNA is TGTGCCAGCAGCCGGAAATGGACAGCGATGGACACCGAAGCTTTCTTT. It encodes CASSRKWTAMDTEAFF. The full variable domain, in which reference TRBV7-9 and TRBJ1-1 provide the parts outside the CDR3, is DTGVSQNPRHKITKRGQNVTFRCDPISEHNRLYWYRQTLGQGPEFLTYFQNEAQLEKSRLLSDRFSAERPKGSFSTLEIQRTEQGDSAMYLCASSRKWTAMDTEAFFGQGTRLTVV.

The rearrangement joins TRBV5-1 to TRBJ1-2; unclear D gene. Trimming pared 4 bases from V and 2 bases from J, leaving 12 bases between. The germline CDR1 and CDR2 sequences are SGHRS and YFSETQ. This CDR3 contains 14 residues. DNA of the CDR3: TGCGCCAGCAGCGCTGGTGACACCAACTATGGCTACACCTTC. It is translated as CASSAGDTNYGYTF.

This clonotype has at least ten counts. This sequence joins TRBV6-2 or TRBV6-3 and TRBJ2-5; a weak D match, TRBD2 (5 bases). This CDR3 has 12 amino acids. The V gene's germline CDR1 is MNHEY and CDR2 SVGEGT. The V end lost 5 bases, the J end lost 5 bases, and 9 bases lay between the germline ends. The CDR3 DNA is TGTGCCAGCAGTCCCGGCGGGGAGACCCAGTACTTC. Translating it yields CASSPGGETQYF.

The V gene is TRBV7-9, the J gene TRBJ2-3; TRBD2 is a possible D gene (6 bases). The V end lost 6 bases, the J end lost 2 bases, and 30 bases lay between the germline ends. Germline V CDR1 and CDR2: SEHNR, FQNEAQ (reference sequence). The CDR3 is 20 residues long. The CDR3 DNA follows: TGTGCCAGCAGAGTCACCGGGACTTCGGACACCAGAGTCTACACAGATACGCAGTATTTT. This translates into CASRVTGTSDTRVYTDTQYF.

Comments on this clonotype: A much larger clone is a single base away; this may be a read error. The chain uses TRBV7-2 and TRBJ2-2; D possibly corresponds to TRBD1 (6 bases). The ends were cut back, 8 bases at V and 6 bases at J, with 16 bases in the middle. The CDR3 length is 14 residues. Germline assignment: CDR1 SGHTA and CDR2 FQGNSA. The CDR3 nucleotides read TGTGCCAGCGGCTCACAGGGTGCGGCCGGGGAGCTGTTTTTT. Translation: CASGSQGAAGELFF. The full variable domain, its missing parts supplied by reference TRBV7-2 and TRBJ2-2, is GAGVSQSPSNKVTEKGKDVELRCDPISGHTALYWYRQSLGQGLEFLIYFQGNSAPDKSGLPSDRFSAERTGGSVSTLTIQRTQQEDSAVYLCASGSQGAAGELFFGEGSRLTVL.

The V and J genes are TRBV12-3 or TRBV12-4 and TRBJ2-1; 9 bases are shared with TRBD2. The CDR3 is made up of 16 amino acids. With 5 bases clipped from V and 6 bases from J, the junction kept 11 bases outside the gene matches. In DNA form, the CDR3 reads TGTGCCAGCAGTGGGCCTCCCGCGGGAGGGGGCAATGAGCAGTTCTTC. Its protein product is CASSGPPAGGGNEQFF.

Notes on this clonotype: At one end, the junction sequence differs from germline, possibly due to a read error. The J gene is TRBJ2-7, the V gene TRBV4-3, with 10 positions matching TRBD2. Germline V gene lookup returns CDR1 LGHNA and CDR2 YSLEER. The CDR3 has 17 residues. Here the CDR3 DNA reads TGCGCCTGCAGCCAAGTCGTCCCTAGCGGGAGCTCCTACGAGCAGTACTTC. The encoded protein is CACSQVVPSGSSYEQYF.

This clonotype was detected only once. The genes are TRBV29-1 and TRBJ2-4; possible D gene TRBD2, 6 bases. TRBJ2-7 explains the end of the DNA better; the J call may be wrong. CDR1 and CDR2 from the germline V gene are SQVTM and ANQGSEA. The CDR3 consists of 13 residues. CDR3 in DNA: TGCAGCGTACGAACGGGGGTTGGGAACGAGCAGTACTTC. It specifies CSVRTGVGNEQYF.

This chain joins TRBV20-1 and TRBJ2-7; TRBD1 matches 12 bases. V gave up 4 bases and J gave up 9 bases; unmatched junction bases: 7. This CDR3 comprises 13 residues. CDR1 and CDR2 (germline): DFQATT, SNEGSKA (reference sequence). CDR3 residues: CSATSGTGGVQYF. CDR3 sequence (DNA): TGCAGTGCTACCTCCGGGACAGGGGGCGTGCAGTACTTC.

The chain is built from TRBV11-2 and TRBJ2-7; 7 bases are a match to TRBD2. CDR1 is SGHAT and CDR2 is FQNNGV in the germline V gene. V shed 5 bases, J shed 2 bases, and the junction held 9 bases outside the gene matches. The CDR3 is 15 residues long. The CDR3 spells CASSTQAGIPYEQYF. The CDR3 nucleotides are TGTGCCAGCAGCACCCAAGCGGGGATCCCCTACGAGCAGTACTTC.

This clonotype was observed a few times. The V gene is TRBV7-9, the J gene TRBJ2-1; the match to TRBD1 covers 8 bases. This CDR3 spans 19 amino acids. V lost 5 bases and J lost 0; bases outside the gene matches: 15. In germline, CDR1 is SEHNR, CDR2 FQNEAQ (reference sequence). The CDR3 loop is CASSPQGTGDSSSYNEQFF. The CDR3 nucleotides are TGTGCCAGCAGCCCTCAGGGGACAGGCGACTCTAGCTCCTACAATGAGCAGTTCTTC.

The V and J genes are TRBV20-1 and TRBJ2-3, with D perhaps matching TRBD2 (5 bases). Trimming took 4 bases from V and 4 from J, leaving 21 bases between them. This CDR3 spans 16 amino acids. Germline values: CDR1 DFQATT, CDR2 SNEGSKA (reference sequence). CDR3 protein: CSANRVEGGLADTQYF. CDR3 nucleotide sequence: TGCAGTGCTAACCGCGTAGAGGGCGGGTTAGCAGATACGCAGTATTTT.

The chain combines TRBV6-2 or TRBV6-3 with TRBJ2-7; D is unresolved. Deletions cut 7 bases from V and 3 bases from J, with 16 bases between. Germline lookup yields CDR1 MNHEY and CDR2 SVGEGT. The CDR3 has 14 amino acids. The chain's CDR3 is CASTQLRDNYEQYF. The CDR3 region has the DNA TGTGCCAGCACTCAATTAAGGGATAACTACGAGCAGTACTTC.

The sample holds a few counts of this clonotype. The chain couples TRBV20-1 to TRBJ2-1; a weak D match, TRBD1 (5 bases). Looked up from germline, CDR1 is DFQATT and CDR2 is SNEGSKA (reference sequence). The germline V and J ends were trimmed by 2 bases and 5 bases, with 7 bases remaining between them. The CDR3 sequence is 12 residues long. The CDR3 DNA follows: TGCAGTGCTAGACCAGGGAACAATGAGCAGTTCTTC. Protein product: CSARPGNNEQFF.

V and J are TRBV6-2 or TRBV6-3 and TRBJ2-5; 10 bases map to TRBD1. The CDR3 consists of 15 residues. Germline loops: CDR1 MNHEY, CDR2 SVGEGT. V shed 2 bases and J 7 bases; nucleotides not matched to a gene: 7. The CDR3 loop reads CASSYVDRGIATQYF. The CDR3 DNA follows: TGTGCCAGCAGTTACGTGGACAGGGGGATTGCGACCCAGTACTTC.

The chain combines TRBV2 with TRBJ1-4, with 9 bases matching TRBD1. The CDR3 covers 14 residues. Trimming removed 6 bases from V and 8 bases from J; junction bases left unmatched: 7. CDR1 and CDR2 (germline): SNHLY, FYNNEI. The CDR3 region is CASRWTGVREKLFF. The DNA of the CDR3 is TGTGCCAGCAGATGGACAGGGGTACGAGAAAAACTGTTTTTT.

This chain uses TRBV2 with TRBJ1-4, with a weak D call TRBD1 (5 bases). Germline loops: CDR1 SNHLY, CDR2 FYNNEI. Deletions cut 7 bases from V and 2 bases from J, with 14 bases between. The CDR3 is made up of 15 amino acids. CDR3 loop: CASTRDGETNEKLFF. The CDR3 nucleotides read TGTGCCAGCACTCGGGACGGAGAGACTAATGAAAAACTGTTTTTT.

This clonotype came up a few times. The chain has TRBV9 and TRBJ2-5, with TRBD1 matching over 9 bases. V was clipped by 3 bases and J by 5 bases; unmatched bases: 8. CDR3 length equals 15 residues. Germline lookup yields CDR1 SGDLS and CDR2 YYNGEE. The CDR3 DNA reads as TGTGCCAGCAGCGCGGGACAGGGTGTAATGGAGACCCAGTACTTC. This translates into CASSAGQGVMETQYF.

This clonotype was seen more than once but under ten times. The V call is TRBV11-2, the J call TRBJ2-5; TRBD2 matches at 11 bases. The V and J ends lost 1 base and 2 bases, in that order; junction bases with no gene match: 3. Germline lookup yields CDR1 SGHAT and CDR2 FQNNGV. The CDR3 contains 16 residues. The CDR3 DNA reads TGTGCCAGCAGCTTAGGACTAGCGGGACATCAAGAGACCCAGTACTTC. Translated: CASSLGLAGHQETQYF.

V is TRBV7-2 and J is TRBJ2-5; TRBD2 aligns across 12 bases. Germline V gene lookup returns CDR1 SGHTA and CDR2 FQGNSA. CDR3 length: 17 residues. The V and J ends lost 5 bases and 2 bases, in that order; junction bases with no gene match: 9. The CDR3 DNA follows: TGTGCCAGCAGCCTCACGACTAGCGGGGGCTATCAAGAGACCCAGTACTTC. This encodes CASSLTTSGGYQETQYF.